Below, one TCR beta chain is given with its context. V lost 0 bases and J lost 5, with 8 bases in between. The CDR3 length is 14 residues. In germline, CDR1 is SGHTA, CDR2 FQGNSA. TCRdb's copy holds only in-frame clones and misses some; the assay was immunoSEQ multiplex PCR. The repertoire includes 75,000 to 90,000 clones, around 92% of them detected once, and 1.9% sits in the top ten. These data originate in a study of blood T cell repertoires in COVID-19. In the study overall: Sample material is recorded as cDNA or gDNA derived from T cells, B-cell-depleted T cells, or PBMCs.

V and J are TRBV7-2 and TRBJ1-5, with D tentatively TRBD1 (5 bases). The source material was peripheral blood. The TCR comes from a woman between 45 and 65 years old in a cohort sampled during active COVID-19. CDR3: CASSLAQGYQPQHF. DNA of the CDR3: TGTGCCAGCAGCTTAGCGCAGGGTTATCAGCCCCAGCATTTT.